These 32 T cell receptor beta chains came from one sample sequenced in a study of regulatory T cells in long-lasting Graves disease. TCR beta libraries were built with iRepertoire HTBI primers and Arm-PCR of CDR3 regions. TCRdb reprocessed the multiplex PCR reads with MiXCR, giving one entry per CDR3 protein. The sample has a few hundred thousand distinct CDR3 sequences, around 15% seen once. Described time point: newly diagnosed GD, antithyroid drugs for less than 3 months. Researchers made the TCR library from RNA that was extracted from PBMCs. The same specimen was also included in a second study, on T cells in Graves' hyperthyroidism and ophthalmopathy.

Here the sequenced sample was peripheral blood mononuclear cells (PBMCs), taken at new diagnosis, from a patient treated with antithyroid drugs. These receptors were collected from a woman aged 45-59 years with Graves disease.

This clonotype was observed a few times. J is TRBJ2-2 and V is TRBV9; D is undetermined. The CDR3 length is 16 residues. V dropped 0 bases and J dropped 5 bases, with 14 bases sitting between them. Germline V gene sequence: CDR1 SGDLS, CDR2 YYNGEE. The CDR3 sequence is CASSVESGSGTGELFF. The CDR3 DNA sequence: TGTGCCAGCAGCGTAGAGTCGGGTTCGGGTACCGGGGAGCTGTTTTTT.

This clonotype has just a few counts. The CDR3 reads CASSLGWKGSQETQYF. The CDR3 DNA reads TGCGCCAGCAGCTTGGGCTGGAAGGGATCCCAAGAGACCCAGTACTTC. The V call is TRBV5-1, the J call TRBJ2-5; D is unclear. This CDR3 spans 16 amino acids. V was cut by 0 bases and J by 1 base, with 13 bases left in between. Germline CDR1 reads SGHRS; CDR2 reads YFSETQ. The complete variable domain, with remaining parts taken from reference TRBV5-1 and TRBJ2-5, reads KAGVTQTPRYLIKTRGQQVTLSCSPISGHRSVSWYQQTPGQGLQFLFEYFSETQRNKGNFPGRFSGRQFSNSRSEMNVSTLELGDSALYLCASSLGWKGSQETQYFGPGTRLLVL.

The V gene is TRBV5-6, the J gene TRBJ2-1, with D perhaps TRBD1 (6 bases). The CDR3 loop spans 13 amino acids. CDR1 and CDR2 from the germline V gene are SGHDT and YYEEEE. The ends were cut back, 3 bases at V and 9 bases at J, with 13 bases in the middle. CDR3 amino acids: CASSSTGLSEQFF. The CDR3, as DNA: TGTGCCAGCAGCTCTACAGGGTTAAGTGAGCAGTTCTTC.

A few counts support this clonotype. The chain carries TRBV6-1 and TRBJ1-1; 10 bases agree with TRBD1. Germline lookup yields CDR1 MNHNS and CDR2 SASEGT. The trim removed 10 bases at V and 4 bases at J, leaving 6 bases unmatched. The length of the CDR3 is 13 residues. Written as DNA, the CDR3 is TGTGCCATAGACAGGGGGCAGGTCACTGAAGCTTTCTTT. The encoded protein is CAIDRGQVTEAFF.

This clonotype has a handful of counts. The rearrangement links TRBV28 to TRBJ2-1; 9 nucleotides align to TRBD1. J lost 5 bases, V lost 5 bases, and 7 bases had no gene match. Germline V gene lookup returns CDR1 MDHEN and CDR2 SYDVKM. The CDR3 sequence is 15 residues long. The CDR3 loop reads CASSPGTGYDNEQFF. The DNA for the CDR3 is TGTGCCAGCAGTCCCGGGACAGGGTACGACAATGAGCAGTTCTTC.

At least ten counts were recorded for this clonotype. CDR3 in amino acids: CASSTRQGFCTF. The CDR3 DNA sequence: TGTGCCAGCAGCACAAGACAGGGTTTCTGCACCTTC. V and J are TRBV3-1 and TRBJ1-2; 7 bases match TRBD1. The V gene's germline CDR1 is LGHDT and CDR2 YNNKEL (reference sequence). V trimming: 5 bases; J trimming: 13 bases; junction bases outside the gene matches: 10. The CDR3 contains 12 residues.

At least ten counts were recorded for this clonotype. This rearrangement joins TRBV6-1 to TRBJ2-7; perhaps TRBD1 as D (5 bases). Trimming took off 0 bases at V and 2 bases at J, with 8 bases between the two ends. Germline values: CDR1 MNHNS, CDR2 SASEGT. The CDR3 contains 14 residues. The CDR3 loop reads CASSEAAGPYEQYF. CDR3 bases: TGTGCCAGCAGTGAAGCGGCAGGGCCCTACGAGCAGTACTTC.

This clonotype was counted ten times or more. The rearrangement uses TRBV5-1 and TRBJ2-5; 8 bases align to TRBD2. The CDR3 covers 15 residues. With V trimmed by 1 base and J by 1 base, 3 bases remained unmatched. CDR1 is SGHRS and CDR2 is YFSETQ in the germline V gene. CDR3 bases: TGCGCCAGCAGCTTGCCAACTAGCGGCCAAGAGACCCAGTACTTC. Protein product: CASSLPTSGQETQYF.

This clonotype appeared a single time. This chain connects TRBV4-1 to TRBJ2-7, with 12 bases fitting TRBD1. The CDR3 is 18 residues long. Per germline, CDR1 MGHRA and CDR2 YSYEKL. V trimming: 4 bases; J trimming: 2 bases; junction bases outside the gene matches: 12. CDR3 coding DNA: TGCGCCAGCAGCCTGAGAGCCCGGGACAGGGGGCCTACCTACGAGCAGTACTTC. It specifies CASSLRARDRGPTYEQYF.

There are many counts of this clonotype. The V and J genes are TRBV7-9 and TRBJ2-7; 8 nucleotides line up with TRBD1. Germline CDR1 is SEHNR and CDR2 is FQNEAQ (reference sequence). The CDR3 length is 13 residues. V lost 3 bases to trimming and J lost 7 bases; unmatched junction nucleotides: 5. The CDR3 nucleotides are TGTGCCAGCAGCTTTCAGGGGGCAGAAGAGCAGTACTTC. Translated, it gives CASSFQGAEEQYF.

The chain carries TRBV11-2 and TRBJ2-1; no reliable D call. V lost 8 bases and J 8 bases, leaving 13 bases between the germline ends. CDR3 length equals 12 residues. Germline CDR1 is SGHAT and CDR2 is FQNNGV. The CDR3 is CASLKMRDEQFF. CDR3 bases: TGTGCCAGCCTCAAAATGCGAGATGAGCAGTTCTTC. The variable domain in full, with the rest retrieved from reference TRBV11-2 and TRBJ2-1, is EAGVAQSPRYKIIEKRQSVAFWCNPISGHATLYWYQQILGQGPKLLIQFQNNGVVDDSQLPKDRFSAERLKGVDSTLKIQPAKLEDSAVYLCASLKMRDEQFFGPGTRLTVL.

The sample holds many counts of this clonotype. The chain has TRBV6-1 and TRBJ2-7; a weak D match, TRBD1 (6 bases). The V gene's germline CDR1 is MNHNS and CDR2 SASEGT. The CDR3 loop spans 11 amino acids. Trimming pared 5 bases from V and 12 bases from J, leaving 14 bases between. CDR3 DNA: TGTGCCAGCAGTAGAGGGGGTTTTTGGTACTTC. Translating gives CASSRGGFWYF.

J is TRBJ2-6 and V is TRBV2; a possible D gene is TRBD1 (6 bases). The V end lost 7 bases, the J end lost 2 bases, and 12 bases lay between the germline ends. The CDR3 is 15 residues long. The germline CDR1 and CDR2 sequences are SNHLY and FYNNEI. CDR3 amino acids: CASTANRAGANVLTF. The CDR3 DNA is TGTGCCAGCACCGCGAACAGGGCTGGGGCCAACGTCCTGACTTTC.

Comments on this clonotype: This may come from a read error, since a much larger clone is one base off. The chain couples TRBV7-2 to TRBJ2-1, with 9 bases fitting TRBD2. This CDR3 region has 15 residues. Germline lookup yields CDR1 SGHTA and CDR2 FQGNSA. The CDR3 here is CAGSGVAGVYNEQFF. The CDR3 DNA reads TGTGCCGGCAGCGGGGTAGCGGGAGTCTACAATGAGCAGTTCTTC.

This clonotype was found many times. The gene calls are TRBV30 and TRBJ2-7; 7 bases agree with TRBD1. The CDR3 is made up of 15 amino acids. V was pared by 1 base and J by 3 bases, with 9 bases of the junction left unmatched. Germline CDR1 GTSNPN, CDR2 SVGIG (reference sequence). In DNA, the CDR3 is TGTGCCTGGAGTGGACTCCGGGACAGTCACTACGAGCAGTACTTC. Its translation is CAWSGLRDSHYEQYF. Filled out from reference TRBV30 and TRBJ2-7, the complete variable domain reads SQTIHQWPATLVQPVGSPLSLECTVEGTSNPNLYWYRQAAGRGLQLLFYSVGIGQISSEVPQNLSASRPQDRQFILSSKKLLLSDSGFYLCAWSGLRDSHYEQYFGPGTRLTVT.

This clonotype was counted many times. The chain combines TRBV7-9 with TRBJ2-7; tentative D call: TRBD1 (6 bases). The CDR3 loop spans 12 amino acids. CDR1 is SEHNR, CDR2 FQNEAQ, per germline (reference sequence). Trimming shortened V by 5 bases and J by 6 bases, and 11 bases separated the two germline ends. In DNA form, the CDR3 reads TGTGCCAGCAGCCAACGACAGGCCGAGCAGTACTTC. It yields the protein CASSQRQAEQYF.

In its sample, this clonotype was seen a few times. This chain uses TRBV5-1 with TRBJ2-7; D is possibly TRBD1 (5 bases). V gave up 0 bases and J gave up 2 bases, with 12 bases separating them. The CDR3 extends over 15 amino acids. Germline values: CDR1 SGHRS, CDR2 YFSETQ. CDR3 sequence reads: CASSLAKGPTYEQYF. CDR3 coding DNA: TGCGCCAGCAGCTTGGCCAAGGGGCCAACCTACGAGCAGTACTTC.

This clonotype was recorded at least ten times. The chain carries TRBV12-3 or TRBV12-4 and TRBJ1-2; tentatively, D is TRBD1 (5 bases). This CDR3 spans 15 amino acids. V was cut by 5 bases and J by 4 bases, with 17 bases left in between. The CDR3 sequence is CASSPSGGLGYGYTF. As DNA, the CDR3 is TGTGCCAGCAGTCCCTCCGGGGGGTTAGGCTATGGCTACACCTTC.

The chain uses TRBV28 and TRBJ2-7; D may be TRBD1 (5 bases). The CDR3 covers 14 residues. The germline CDR1 and CDR2 sequences are MDHEN and SYDVKM. V lost 3 bases and J 3 bases, leaving 12 bases between the germline ends. The CDR3, as DNA: TGTGCCAGCAGTTTTTTGGACACATACTACGAGCAGTACTTC. It is translated as CASSFLDTYYEQYF.

J is TRBJ2-2 and V is TRBV14, with 7 nucleotides matching TRBD1. Germline CDR1 SGHDN, CDR2 FVKESK. The CDR3 totals 17 residues. J was trimmed by 4 bases and V by 0 bases; bases with no gene match: 8. The CDR3 region has the DNA TGTGCCAGCAGCCAAGATGGTGAGGGGGCGCTCACCGGGGAGCTGTTTTTT. It codes for CASSQDGEGALTGELFF.

With regard to this clonotype: One base away lies a much larger clone, so this may be a sequencing read error. The CDR3 reads CASSEQGLGEKLFF. CDR3 nucleotide sequence: TGTGCCAGCAGCGAACAGGGGCTTGGTGAAAAACTGTTTTTT. This rearrangement joins TRBV2 to TRBJ1-4, with 7 bases matching TRBD1. The CDR3 contains 14 residues. Unmatched junction bases numbered 8, after V lost 6 bases and J lost 7 bases. The germline CDR1 and CDR2 sequences are SNHLY and FYNNEI.

This clonotype turned up a few times. This chain joins TRBV20-1 and TRBJ1-1, with TRBD1 matching 9 bases. The CDR3 has 14 amino acids. Trimming took 5 bases from V and 5 from J; bases not matched to a gene: 9. Germline V gene data show CDR1 as DFQATT and CDR2 as SNEGSKA (reference sequence). The CDR3 sequence is CSAYPGQGRTEAFF. DNA of the CDR3: TGCAGTGCTTACCCGGGACAGGGTAGGACTGAAGCTTTCTTT.

V and J are TRBV5-1 and TRBJ2-3; D is uncertain. The CDR3 loop spans 14 amino acids. V lost 1 base, J lost 4 bases, and 10 bases lay in between. Looked up from germline, CDR1 is SGHRS and CDR2 is YFSETQ. The CDR3: CASSLRTSPDTQYF. The CDR3 DNA sequence: TGCGCCAGCAGCTTGCGAACCAGTCCAGATACGCAGTATTTT.

This clonotype was seen repeatedly, ten times or more. The chain links TRBV2 to TRBJ2-1, with TRBD2 matching over 12 bases. V lost 0 bases to trimming and J lost 14 bases; unmatched junction nucleotides: 20. The CDR3 runs 19 residues. CDR1 SNHLY and CDR2 FYNNEI come from the germline V gene. CDR3 sequence (DNA): TGTGCCAGCAGTGAAGCGGCACCCGGTGGACTAGCGGGATTAGGTGGAAAGTTCTTC. Translation: CASSEAAPGGLAGLGGKFF.

There are a few counts of this clonotype. This chain links TRBV5-1 with TRBJ1-5, with a tentative D call TRBD1 (6 bases). The germline V gene encodes CDR1 SGHRS and CDR2 YFSETQ. CDR3 length: 15 residues. The V and J ends lost 3 bases and 7 bases respectively, with 17 bases between them. This chain's CDR3 is CASSSLGGLKQPQHF. In nucleotides, the CDR3 is TGCGCCAGCAGCTCCTTGGGGGGGCTAAAACAGCCCCAGCATTTT. Variable domain in full (rest from reference TRBV5-1 and TRBJ1-5): KAGVTQTPRYLIKTRGQQVTLSCSPISGHRSVSWYQQTPGQGLQFLFEYFSETQRNKGNFPGRFSGRQFSNSRSEMNVSTLELGDSALYLCASSSLGGLKQPQHFGDGTRLSIL.

This clonotype was seen a handful of times. The J gene is TRBJ1-5, the V gene TRBV20-1, with 9 nucleotides matching TRBD1. There are 16 residues in the CDR3. Trimming took 5 bases from V and 0 from J; bases not matched to a gene: 8. The V gene's germline CDR1 is DFQATT and CDR2 SNEGSKA (reference sequence). DNA for the CDR3: TGCAGTGCTGGACAGGGGCTTTCCTATAGCAATCAGCCCCAGCATTTT. Translated, it gives CSAGQGLSYSNQPQHF.

A remark on this clonotype: Being one base from a much bigger clone, this may be a read error. The genes are TRBV12-3 or TRBV12-4 and TRBJ2-2; 12 nucleotides align to TRBD2. The CDR3 contains 23 residues. This chain's CDR3 is CASSFLAYGSRTSGISLPGEPFF. The CDR3 DNA reads as TGTGCCAGCAGTTTCTTAGCTTATGGCAGCCGGACTAGCGGGATTAGTCTTCCCGGGGAGCCGTTTTTT.

Concerning this clonotype: At one end the junction does not follow the germline gene, possibly because of a read error. The rearrangement uses TRBV3-1 and TRBJ2-2; tentative D call: TRBD1 (5 bases). CDR1 LGHDT and CDR2 YNNKEL come from the germline V gene (reference sequence). The CDR3 length is 12 residues. The CDR3 spells CANSPREGELFF. CDR3 DNA: TGTGCCAACAGCCCCAGGGAAGGGGAGCTGTTTTTT.

This chain links TRBV2 with TRBJ2-5; 13 nucleotides match TRBD2. Per the germline V gene, CDR1 is SNHLY and CDR2 is FYNNEI. This CDR3 has 13 amino acids. After removal of 5 bases from V and 14 bases from J, the junction contained 8 bases not matched to a gene. The CDR3 protein is CASSPLAGGPCYF. The CDR3, as DNA: TGTGCCAGCAGTCCACTAGCGGGAGGGCCCTGCTACTTC.

This clonotype was seen at least ten times. The J gene is TRBJ2-7, the V gene TRBV6-6, with TRBD2 matching 13 bases. The V segment lost 0 bases and the J segment 5 bases; nucleotides outside the gene matches: 10. CDR3 size: 18 residues. CDR1 MNHNY and CDR2 SVGAGI come from the germline V gene (reference sequence). The CDR3 loop is CASSYSFVLAGGRHEQYF. CDR3 coding DNA: TGTGCCAGCAGTTACTCGTTTGTACTAGCGGGAGGGCGCCACGAGCAGTACTTC.

This clonotype was observed at least ten times. V gene TRBV3-1 combines with J gene TRBJ1-1; maybe TRBD1 (6 bases). Trimming removed 0 bases from V and 5 bases from J, with 10 bases in between. This CDR3 is built from 14 residues. Germline-derived CDR1 and CDR2 are LGHDT and YNNKEL (reference sequence). The CDR3 DNA follows: TGTGCCAGCAGCCAAGAGGGGGCGAGGACTGAAGCTTTCTTT. Protein sequence: CASSQEGARTEAFF.

The rearrangement links TRBV29-1 to TRBJ1-2; 9 positions agree with TRBD1. Looked up from germline, CDR1 is SQVTM and CDR2 is ANQGSEA. This CDR3 contains 13 residues. J lost 0 bases, V lost 7 bases, and 3 bases had no gene match. The CDR3 sequence is CSGGQGANYGYTF. CDR3 sequence (DNA): TGCAGCGGGGGACAGGGAGCTAACTATGGCTACACCTTC.